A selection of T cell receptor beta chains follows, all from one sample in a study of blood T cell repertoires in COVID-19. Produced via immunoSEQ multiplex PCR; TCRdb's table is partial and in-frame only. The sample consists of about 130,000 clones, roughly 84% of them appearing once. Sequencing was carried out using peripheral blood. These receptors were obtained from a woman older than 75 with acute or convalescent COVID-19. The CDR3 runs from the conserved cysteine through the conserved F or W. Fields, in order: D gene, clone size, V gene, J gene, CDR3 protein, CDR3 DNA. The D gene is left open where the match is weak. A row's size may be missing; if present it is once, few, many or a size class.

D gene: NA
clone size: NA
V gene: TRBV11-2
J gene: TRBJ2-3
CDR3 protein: CASSLAGRDTQYF
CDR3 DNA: TGTGCCAGCAGCTTAGCAGGGAGGGATACGCAGTATTTT

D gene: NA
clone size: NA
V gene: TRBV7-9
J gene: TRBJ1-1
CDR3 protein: CASSLGARGEAFF
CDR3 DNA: TGTGCCAGCAGCTTAGGGGCCAGGGGTGAAGCTTTCTTT

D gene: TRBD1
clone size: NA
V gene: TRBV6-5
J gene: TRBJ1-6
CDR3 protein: CASSSGQTNGSPLHF
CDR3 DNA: TGTGCCAGCAGCTCGGGACAGACCAACGGTTCACCCCTCCACTTT

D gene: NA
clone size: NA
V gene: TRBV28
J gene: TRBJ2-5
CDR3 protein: CASSSQGGQETQYF
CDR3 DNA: TGTGCCAGCAGTTCTCAGGGGGGCCAAGAGACCCAGTACTTC

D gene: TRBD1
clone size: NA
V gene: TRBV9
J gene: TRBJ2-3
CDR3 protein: CASSPRDRGLTDTQYF
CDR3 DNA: TGTGCCAGCAGCCCCCGGGACAGGGGGCTTACAGATACGCAGTATTTT

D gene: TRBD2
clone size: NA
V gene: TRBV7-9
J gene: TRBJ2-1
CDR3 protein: CASSFPGLAYNEQFF
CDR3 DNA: TGTGCCAGCAGCTTCCCGGGACTAGCGTACAATGAGCAGTTCTTC

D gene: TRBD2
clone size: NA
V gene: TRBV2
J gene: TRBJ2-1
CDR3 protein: CASSDRTSNNEQFF
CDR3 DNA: TGTGCCAGCAGTGACAGGACTAGCAACAATGAGCAGTTCTTC

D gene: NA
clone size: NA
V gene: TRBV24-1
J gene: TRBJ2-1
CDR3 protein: CATSGGPSYNEQFF
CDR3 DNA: TGTGCCACCTCCGGAGGGCCCTCCTACAATGAGCAGTTCTTC

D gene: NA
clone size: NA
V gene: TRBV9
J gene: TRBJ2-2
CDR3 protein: CASSVKLETGELFF
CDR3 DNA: TGTGCCAGCAGCGTGAAACTAGAGACCGGGGAGCTGTTTTTT

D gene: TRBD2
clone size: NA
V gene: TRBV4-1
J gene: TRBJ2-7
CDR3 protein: CASSQDPLAGQAYF
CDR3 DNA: TGCGCCAGCAGCCAAGATCCACTAGCGGGTCAGGCGTACTTC

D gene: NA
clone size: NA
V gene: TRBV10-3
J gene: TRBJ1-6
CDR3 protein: CAISRQLNNSPLHF
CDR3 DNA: TGTGCCATCAGTCGACAGCTGAATAATTCACCCCTCCACTTT

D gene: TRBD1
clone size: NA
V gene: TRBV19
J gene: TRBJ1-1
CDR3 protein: CASIGQGHQEAFF
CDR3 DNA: TGTGCCAGTATCGGACAGGGTCATCAGGAGGCTTTCTTT

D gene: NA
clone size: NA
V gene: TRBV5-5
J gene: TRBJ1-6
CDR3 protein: CASSLAESSYNSPLHF
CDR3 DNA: TGTGCCAGCAGCTTGGCCGAGAGCTCCTATAATTCACCCCTCCACTTT

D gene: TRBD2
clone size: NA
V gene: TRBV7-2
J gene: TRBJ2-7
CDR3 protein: CASSLEASGTYEQYF
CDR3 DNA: TGTGCCAGCAGCTTAGAGGCTAGCGGCACCTACGAGCAGTACTTC

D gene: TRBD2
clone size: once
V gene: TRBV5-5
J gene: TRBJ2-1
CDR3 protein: CASSLGRGGPISYNEQFF
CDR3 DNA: TGTGCCAGCAGCTTGGGACGGGGGGGCCCTATCTCCTACAATGAGCAGTTCTTC

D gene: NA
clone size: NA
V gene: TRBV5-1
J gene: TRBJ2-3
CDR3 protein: CASRTVDTQYF
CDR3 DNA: TGCGCCAGCAGGACAGTAGATACGCAGTATTTT

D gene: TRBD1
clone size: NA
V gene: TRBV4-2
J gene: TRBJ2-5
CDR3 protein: CASSLRDRGWETQYF
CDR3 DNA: TGTGCCAGCAGCCTCCGGGACAGGGGGTGGGAGACCCAGTACTTC

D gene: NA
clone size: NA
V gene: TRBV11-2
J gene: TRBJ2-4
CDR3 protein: CASSLLTEIAKNIQYF
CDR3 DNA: TGTGCCAGCAGCTTATTAACAGAAATAGCCAAAAACATTCAGTACTTC

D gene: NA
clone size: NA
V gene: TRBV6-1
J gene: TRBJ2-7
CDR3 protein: CASSEFGTEIYEQYF
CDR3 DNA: TGTGCCAGCAGTGAATTTGGCACAGAAATCTACGAGCAGTACTTC

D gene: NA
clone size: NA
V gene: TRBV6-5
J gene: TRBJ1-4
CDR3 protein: CASRSIPRGGEKLFF
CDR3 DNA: TGTGCCAGCAGGTCCATTCCCAGAGGGGGTGAAAAACTGTTTTTT

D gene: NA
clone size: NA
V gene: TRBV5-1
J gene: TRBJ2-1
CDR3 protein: CASSSGYNEQFF
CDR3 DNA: TGCGCCAGCAGCTCCGGCTACAATGAGCAGTTCTTC

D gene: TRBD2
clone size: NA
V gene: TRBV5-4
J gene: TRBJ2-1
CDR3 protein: CASSLPGLASNEQFF
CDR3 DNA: TGTGCCAGCAGCTTACCGGGACTAGCCAGCAATGAGCAGTTCTTC

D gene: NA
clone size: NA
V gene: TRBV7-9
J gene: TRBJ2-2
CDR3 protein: CASSSGGGGPNTGELFF
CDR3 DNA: TGTGCCAGCAGCTCGGGGGGCGGGGGCCCGAACACCGGGGAGCTGTTTTTT

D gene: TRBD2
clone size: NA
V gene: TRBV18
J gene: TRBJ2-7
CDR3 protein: CASSSAFSGSGREQYF
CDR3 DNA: TGTGCCAGCTCGTCAGCGTTTAGCGGGAGTGGTCGAGAGCAGTACTTC

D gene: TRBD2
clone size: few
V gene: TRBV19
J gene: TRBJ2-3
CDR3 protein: CASSIGTSPDTQYF
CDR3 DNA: TGTGCCAGTAGTATAGGGACTAGCCCAGATACGCAGTATTTT

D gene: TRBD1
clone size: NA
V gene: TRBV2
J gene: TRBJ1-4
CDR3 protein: CASRTRQGTNEKLFF
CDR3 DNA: TGTGCCAGCAGAACGAGACAGGGAACTAATGAAAAACTGTTTTTT

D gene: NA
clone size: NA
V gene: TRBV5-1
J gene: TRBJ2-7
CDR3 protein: CASSLEFLAYEQYF
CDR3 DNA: TGCGCCAGCAGCTTGGAGTTCTTAGCTTACGAGCAGTACTTC